This TCR beta chain emerged from a study of T cells in Graves' hyperthyroidism and ophthalmopathy. The investigators amplified TCR beta CDR3 regions from RNA transcripts. The study used the HTBI primer set for a first-round RT-PCR of the TCR CDR3. Via MiXCR, TCRdb re-called the multiplex PCR reads, giving one row per CDR3 protein. The data show 200,000 to 250,000 distinct CDR3 sequences, with 16% seen just once and about 30% held by the top ten. This clonotype came up many times. Looked up from germline, CDR1 is SGHAT and CDR2 is FQNNGV. V trimming: 5 bases; J trimming: 6 bases; junction bases outside the gene matches: 4. The CDR3 runs to 13 residues.

The sequencing input was blood. The TCR originated in a young woman with Graves' ophthalmopathy. The chain links TRBV11-2 to TRBJ2-4; 7 positions agree with TRBD1. CDR3 DNA sequence: TGTGCCAGCAGCGAGACAGGGTTAAACATTCAGTACTTC. Translating it yields CASSETGLNIQYF.